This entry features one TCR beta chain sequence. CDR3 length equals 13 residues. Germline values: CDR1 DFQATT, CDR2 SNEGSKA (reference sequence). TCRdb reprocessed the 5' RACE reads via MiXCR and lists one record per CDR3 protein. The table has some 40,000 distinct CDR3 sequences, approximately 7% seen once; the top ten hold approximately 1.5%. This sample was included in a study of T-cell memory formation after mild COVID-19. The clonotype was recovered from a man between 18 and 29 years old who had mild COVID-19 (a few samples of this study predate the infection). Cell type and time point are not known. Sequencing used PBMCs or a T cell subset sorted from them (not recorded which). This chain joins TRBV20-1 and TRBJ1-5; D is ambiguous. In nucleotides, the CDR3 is TGCAGAGCGACTCAAGGGAGCAATCAGCCCCAGCATTTT. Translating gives CRATQGSNQPQHF.